This entry describes one T cell receptor (beta chain). Its antigen is still unknown. The entry originates in a study of cytomegalovirus exposure and HLA in healthy donors. Study-level findings and limits: In a later analysis, DRB1 alleles had the most associated TCRs; HLA-C alleles the fewest. Per published reports, the classifier diagnosed cytomegalovirus status with high specificity and sensitivity.

The PCR contained 60 Vbeta and 13 Jbeta primers. Assay: immunoSEQ multiplex PCR; the TCRdb copy retains only in-frame clones and omits some. The sample lists some 170,000 clones; 65% to 75% were seen once. CDR1 and CDR2 (germline): MGHDK, SYGVNS. This CDR3 comprises 13 residues. V was cut by 11 bases and J by 1 base, with 14 bases left in between. This chain joins TRBV25-1 and TRBJ1-1; D is perhaps TRBD1 (5 bases). The receptor was isolated from a human donor in good health. The sequencing sample was made of PBMCs. DNA for the CDR3: TGTGCCTCAGACCGGGGGGAGAACACTGAAGCTTTCTTT. Protein product: CASDRGENTEAFF.